Following are 21 T cell receptor beta chains from one sample sequenced in a study of T cells in Graves' hyperthyroidism and ophthalmopathy. From RNA transcripts, TCR beta CDR3 regions were amplified. In the first-round RT-PCR of the TCR CDR3, the HTBI primer set was used. TCRdb processed the multiplex PCR reads anew with MiXCR; each CDR3 protein has one entry. The sample has 530,000 or so distinct CDR3 sequences, approximately 25% seen once. Input material: blood. The receptors shown here come from a woman aged 30 to 39 with Graves' ophthalmopathy.

This clonotype was detected ten times or more. The rearrangement joins TRBV11-2 to TRBJ2-5; D tentatively fits TRBD1 or TRBD2 (5 bases each). Trimming removed 5 bases from V and 5 bases from J, with 9 bases in between. CDR1 SGHAT and CDR2 FQNNGV come from the germline V gene. CDR3 length equals 12 residues. The CDR3 DNA reads TGTGCCAGCAGCGGGGGATTCGAGACCCAGTACTTC. It translates to CASSGGFETQYF.

This clonotype appeared many times. The chain couples TRBV6-2 or TRBV6-3 to TRBJ2-4; weak D call: TRBD1 (6 bases). The V end was cut by 2 bases, the J end by 1 base, with 24 bases between. This CDR3 contains 20 residues. CDR1 and CDR2 (germline): MNHEY, SVGEGT. The CDR3 DNA reads TGTGCCAGCAGTTACAGTCCAGGCGTCGGGCCCCAGGGGGCCAAAAACATTCAGTACTTC. Translated, it gives CASSYSPGVGPQGAKNIQYF.

The chain uses TRBV28 and TRBJ2-5; TRBD1 agrees at 7 bases. Germline CDR1 reads MDHEN; CDR2 reads SYDVKM. There are 11 residues in the CDR3. The junction had 4 bases not matched to a gene; V was cut back by 10 bases and J by 5 bases. For the CDR3, the DNA is TGTGCCACAGGGGGTCTGGAGACCCAGTACTTC. It encodes CATGGLETQYF.

The genes are TRBV29-1 and TRBJ1-1; 9 positions agree with TRBD1. This CDR3 contains 15 residues. V lost 6 bases and J lost 4; bases outside the gene matches: 12. Germline V lookup: CDR1 SQVTM, CDR2 ANQGSEA. CDR3 protein: CSVRPGGQGRTEAFF. CDR3 in DNA: TGCAGCGTCCGACCGGGGGGACAGGGTCGCACTGAAGCTTTCTTT.

The gene calls are TRBV29-1 and TRBJ2-2, with D uncertain. Between the trimmed V and J ends, which lost 6 bases and 2 bases, there was a span of 7 bases. This CDR3 is 12 amino acids long. Per germline, CDR1 SQVTM and CDR2 ANQGSEA. This CDR3 is CSVTVNTGELFF. The CDR3 nucleotides are TGCAGCGTGACTGTAAACACCGGGGAGCTGTTTTTT.

This clonotype was seen repeatedly, ten times or more. The chain recombines TRBV10-3 with TRBJ1-1; 9 bases match TRBD1. The length of the CDR3 is 17 residues. Trimming took 6 bases from V and 5 from J; bases not matched to a gene: 16. From germline, CDR1 is ENHRY and CDR2 SYGVKD. CDR3 residues: CAIRTLPQGQGRTEAFF. CDR3 nucleotide sequence: TGTGCCATCAGGACACTTCCCCAGGGACAGGGAAGAACTGAAGCTTTCTTT.

This clonotype was recorded a few times. Germline is not matched at one junction end, which may reflect a read error. The V call is TRBV12-3 or TRBV12-4, the J call TRBJ2-7; unclear D gene. This CDR3 region has 13 residues. The DNA for the CDR3 is TGTGCCAGCAGTTTAGGACTCTCCAACGAGCAGTACTTC. Translation: CASSLGLSNEQYF.

The chain couples TRBV12-3 or TRBV12-4 to TRBJ2-7; 9 bases match TRBD1. This CDR3 contains 15 residues. The J segment lost 3 bases and the V segment lost 5 bases, leaving 8 bases of the junction unmatched. Here the CDR3 reads CASSPRGQGIYEQYF. The CDR3 DNA reads TGTGCCAGCAGTCCCAGAGGACAGGGGATCTACGAGCAGTACTTC.

This clonotype was observed at least ten times. The V and J genes are TRBV7-9 and TRBJ2-5; 9 bases agree with TRBD1. The CDR3 has 15 amino acids. V gave up 5 bases and J gave up 7 bases; unmatched junction bases: 11. CDR1 and CDR2 from the germline V gene are SEHNR and FQNEAQ (reference sequence). The CDR3 is CASSTPGQGVLTQYF. In nucleotides, the CDR3 is TGTGCCAGCAGCACCCCGGGACAGGGTGTTCTGACCCAGTACTTC.

Here the CDR3 reads CASSVEGGLMNTEAFF. The DNA of the CDR3 is TGCGCCAGCAGCGTCGAGGGAGGGCTTATGAACACTGAAGCTTTCTTT. This chain links TRBV5-1 with TRBJ1-1; D is unclear. V lost 4 bases to trimming and J lost 0 bases, with 16 bases between them. CDR1 and CDR2 from the germline V gene are SGHRS and YFSETQ. This CDR3 comprises 16 residues.

The chain joins TRBV29-1 to TRBJ1-1; D is unclear. This CDR3 spans 12 amino acids. CDR1 SQVTM and CDR2 ANQGSEA come from the germline V gene. The germline V and J ends were trimmed by 4 bases and 5 bases, with 11 bases remaining between them. CDR3 in amino acids: CSVVPLETEAFF. The CDR3 DNA is TGCAGCGTTGTTCCCTTGGAAACTGAAGCTTTCTTT.

V is TRBV12-3 or TRBV12-4 and J is TRBJ2-2, with 7 bases fitting TRBD1. The J segment lost 0 bases and the V segment lost 6 bases, leaving 7 bases of the junction unmatched. The CDR3 loop spans 16 amino acids. CDR3 sequence (DNA): TGTGCCAGCAGCAGGAGAGACAGGGCGAACACCGGGGAGCTGTTTTTT. It encodes CASSRRDRANTGELFF.

This clonotype was detected many times. The chain combines TRBV6-1 with TRBJ1-1; D gene ambiguous. The CDR3 extends over 12 amino acids. The germline gives CDR1 MNHNS, CDR2 SASEGT. V dropped 8 bases and J dropped 4 bases, with 11 bases sitting between them. The CDR3 reads CASFARGTEAFF. CDR3 bases: TGTGCCAGCTTCGCGCGGGGCACTGAAGCTTTCTTT.

This clonotype was counted at least ten times. The rearrangement joins TRBV29-1 to TRBJ2-7, with D tentatively TRBD2 (6 bases). Germline-derived CDR1 and CDR2 are SQVTM and ANQGSEA. This CDR3 has 12 residues. The V end was cut by 6 bases, the J end by 3 bases, with 12 bases between. The CDR3 sequence is CSVRTSYYEQYF. CDR3 DNA: TGCAGCGTCAGAACTAGCTACTACGAGCAGTACTTC.

This clonotype was seen repeatedly, ten times or more. This sequence joins TRBV11-2 and TRBJ1-2, with D unresolved. Per the germline V gene, CDR1 is SGHAT and CDR2 is FQNNGV. Between the trimmed V and J ends, which lost 3 bases and 2 bases, there was a span of 7 bases. This CDR3 comprises 13 residues. Here the CDR3 DNA reads TGTGCCAGCAGCTTTACAGAGAACTATGGCTACACCTTC. It is translated as CASSFTENYGYTF.

The sample holds many counts of this clonotype. J is TRBJ1-2 and V is TRBV12-3 or TRBV12-4; D gene ambiguous. This CDR3 is built from 14 residues. The germline V and J ends were trimmed by 6 bases and 5 bases, with 16 bases remaining between them. CDR3 sequence reads: CASSNPTGRYGYTF. CDR3 in DNA: TGTGCCAGCAGCAACCCTACTGGGAGGTATGGCTACACCTTC.

This clonotype was seen at least ten times. The V gene is TRBV20-1, the J gene TRBJ2-7, with 9 bases identical to TRBD1. The CDR3 runs to 15 residues. The ends lost 6 bases at V and 0 bases at J; junction bases unmatched: 9. Germline CDR1 is DFQATT and CDR2 is SNEGSKA (reference sequence). CDR3 protein: CSASNRDRVSYEQYF. The CDR3 coding sequence is TGCAGTGCAAGTAACCGGGACAGGGTCTCCTACGAGCAGTACTTC.

This clonotype has just a few counts. The chain uses TRBV7-2 and TRBJ1-2; weak D call: TRBD1 (5 bases). The CDR3 totals 13 residues. CDR1 and CDR2 (germline): SGHTA, FQGNSA. V dropped 5 bases and J dropped 2 bases, with 9 bases sitting between them. CDR3 bases: TGTGCCAGCAGCGTGGACAAGAACTATGGCTACACCTTC. Translation: CASSVDKNYGYTF.

This clonotype was counted at least ten times. The rearrangement links TRBV4-1 to TRBJ1-1, with D possibly matching TRBD1 (6 bases). Trimming stripped 1 base from V and 5 bases from J, with 14 bases between. This CDR3 has 15 amino acids. Germline CDR1 is MGHRA and CDR2 is YSYEKL. Here the CDR3 DNA reads TGCGCCAGCAGCCAAGTAAGGACAGCGGGGACTGAAGCTTTCTTT. Residues: CASSQVRTAGTEAFF.

The sample holds many counts of this clonotype. This sequence joins TRBV13 and TRBJ1-2, with TRBD1 as a possible D gene (6 bases). The germline V gene has CDR1 PRHDT and CDR2 FYEKMQ (reference sequence). The CDR3 length is 13 residues. Deletions cut 5 bases from V and 4 bases from J, with 11 bases between. The CDR3 DNA reads TGTGCCAGCAGCACCCGGGACATCTATGGCTACACCTTC. The encoded protein is CASSTRDIYGYTF.

This clonotype was picked up many times. This chain connects TRBV3-1 to TRBJ2-4, with D possibly TRBD1 on 6 matching bases. CDR1 is LGHDT and CDR2 is YNNKEL in the germline V gene (reference sequence). V was trimmed by 4 bases and J by 6 bases, leaving 22 bases between them. CDR3 size: 17 residues. The CDR3 loop is CASSLLVGANRGNIQYF. DNA for the CDR3: TGTGCCAGCAGCCTCCTAGTGGGGGCCAATCGAGGAAACATTCAGTACTTC.